The 7 T cell receptor beta chains presented below share a single source sample, sequenced in a study of shared clonotypes between healthy human individuals. TCRdb's table, derived via immunoSEQ multiplex PCR, lists solely in-frame clones and lacks some. The sample lists around 600,000 clones, roughly 97% occurring once. Sequenced sample: naive CD4+ T cells sorted from blood. Noted subset: CD45RA+ positively selected. These receptors were collected from a woman in her thirties in good health.

The chain recombines TRBV11-2 with TRBJ1-3; D call uncertain. Between the trimmed V and J ends, which lost 1 base and 0 bases, there was a span of 13 bases. This CDR3 has 17 residues. The germline gives CDR1 SGHAT, CDR2 FQNNGV. CDR3 region: CASSLGTRVNSGNTIYF. CDR3 coding DNA: TGTGCCAGCAGCTTAGGTACGAGGGTCAACTCTGGAAACACCATATATTTT. Complete variable domain (other parts from reference TRBV11-2 and TRBJ1-3): EAGVAQSPRYKIIEKRQSVAFWCNPISGHATLYWYQQILGQGPKLLIQFQNNGVVDDSQLPKDRFSAERLKGVDSTLKIQPAKLEDSAVYLCASSLGTRVNSGNTIYFGEGSWLTVV.

The V call is TRBV4-1, the J call TRBJ2-3; 7 nucleotides agree with TRBD2. V trimming: 2 bases; J trimming: 0 bases; junction bases outside the gene matches: 14. CDR1 is MGHRA and CDR2 is YSYEKL in the germline V gene. The CDR3 totals 19 residues. The CDR3 sequence is CASSQRLASGGASTDTQYF. The DNA of the CDR3 is TGCGCCAGCAGCCAACGCCTCGCTAGCGGAGGGGCTAGCACAGATACGCAGTATTTT.

V and J are TRBV9 and TRBJ2-5, with unresolved D. Deletions cut 0 bases from V and 3 bases from J, with 9 bases between. From germline, CDR1 is SGDLS and CDR2 YYNGEE. The CDR3 has 14 amino acids. Written as DNA, the CDR3 is TGTGCCAGCAGCGTAGGATACCAGAAAGAGACCCAGTACTTC. Protein product: CASSVGYQKETQYF.

The chain uses TRBV7-8 and TRBJ2-2; 12 positions agree with TRBD2. This CDR3 is 17 amino acids long. Trimming took 5 bases from V and 4 from J; bases not matched to a gene: 8. CDR1 is SGHVS and CDR2 is FQNEAQ in the germline V gene. The CDR3 spells CASSTRTSGTTTGELFF. For the CDR3, the DNA is TGTGCCAGCAGCACCCGGACTAGCGGGACCACCACCGGGGAGCTGTTTTTT.

The CDR3 region is CASSPGQGRYEQYF. The CDR3 DNA sequence: TGTGCCAGCTCCCCGGGACAGGGAAGGTACGAGCAGTACTTC. The chain links TRBV18 to TRBJ2-7; 9 bases map to TRBD1. Germline trimming cut 6 bases from V and 4 bases from J; bases unmatched to any gene: 7. The germline gives CDR1 KGHSH, CDR2 LQKENI. This CDR3 contains 14 residues. The full variable domain, with the rest looked up from reference TRBV18 and TRBJ2-7, is NAGVMQNPRHLVRRRGQEARLRCSPMKGHSHVYWYRQLPEEGLKFMVYLQKENIIDESGMPKERFSAEFPKEGPSILRIQQVVRGDSAAYFCASSPGQGRYEQYFGPGTRLTVT.

The rearrangement uses TRBV5-1 and TRBJ2-7; perhaps D is TRBD1 or TRBD2 (6 bases each). Per the germline V gene, CDR1 is SGHRS and CDR2 is YFSETQ. The CDR3 is 16 residues long. The ends were cut back, 0 bases at V and 3 bases at J, with 16 bases in the middle. The CDR3 is CASSLAGGTTIYEQYF. CDR3 DNA sequence: TGCGCCAGCAGCTTGGCCGGAGGGACAACCATCTACGAGCAGTACTTC.

The chain is built from TRBV28 and TRBJ2-3; 15 nucleotides line up with TRBD2. Looked up from germline, CDR1 is MDHEN and CDR2 is SYDVKM. The CDR3 totals 18 residues. The junction had 9 bases not matched to a gene; V was cut back by 6 bases and J by 2 bases. DNA for the CDR3: TGTGCCAGCAGCAGAGGACTAGCGGGAGGGCTAAACACAGATACGCAGTATTTT. Its protein is CASSRGLAGGLNTDTQYF.